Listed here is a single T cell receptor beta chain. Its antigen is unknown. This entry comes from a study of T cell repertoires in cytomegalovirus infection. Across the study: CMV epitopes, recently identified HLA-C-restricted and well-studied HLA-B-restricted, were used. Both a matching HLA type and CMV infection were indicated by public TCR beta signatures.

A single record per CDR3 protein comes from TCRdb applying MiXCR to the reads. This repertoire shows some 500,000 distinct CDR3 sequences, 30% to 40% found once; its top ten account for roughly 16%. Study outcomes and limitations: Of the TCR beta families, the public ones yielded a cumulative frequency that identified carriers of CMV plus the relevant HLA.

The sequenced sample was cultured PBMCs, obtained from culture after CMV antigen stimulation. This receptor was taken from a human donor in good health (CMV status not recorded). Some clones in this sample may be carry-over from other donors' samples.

The CDR3 spells CASTEATSYEQFF. The CDR3 coding sequence is TGTGCCAGCACCGAGGCGACTAGCTATGAGCAGTTCTTC. This sequence joins TRBV6-2 or TRBV6-3 and TRBJ2-1; the match to TRBD2 covers 7 bases. Germline values: CDR1 MNHEY, CDR2 SVGEGT. The CDR3 sequence is 13 residues long. V was clipped by 7 bases and J by 8 bases; unmatched bases: 8.